The 26 T cell receptor beta chains listed next were all sequenced from one sample in a study of blood T cell repertoires in COVID-19. Profiled with immunoSEQ multiplex PCR; TCRdb holds only in-frame clones, not every one. The table shows around 250,000 clones, with about 86% occurring only once. Sequenced: peripheral blood. The receptor source for this set is a man between 18 and 29 years old with active or convalescent COVID-19.

This clone was counted only a few times. This chain uses TRBV24-1 with TRBJ2-3; TRBD1 matches 8 bases. Germline V gene lookup returns CDR1 KGHDR and CDR2 SFDVKD. The CDR3 spans 16 residues. J lost 4 bases, V lost 3 bases, and 8 bases had no gene match. The CDR3 is CATSDPSRTGPDTQYF. The CDR3 coding sequence is TGTGCCACCAGTGATCCATCCAGGACAGGGCCAGATACGCAGTATTTT.

The chain links TRBV24-1 to TRBJ2-3; TRBD1 aligns across 9 bases. V dropped 5 bases and J dropped 4; count of bases not matched to a gene: 9. The CDR3 has 16 residues. Germline CDR1 reads KGHDR; CDR2 reads SFDVKD. The CDR3 sequence is CATSARRQGVSDTQYF. In DNA form, the CDR3 reads TGTGCCACCAGTGCCCGGAGACAGGGGGTATCAGATACGCAGTATTTT.

The table lists this clone with a few counts. This chain connects TRBV6-6 to TRBJ1-2, with D hard to call. There are 14 residues in the CDR3. V shed 2 bases and J shed 5 bases, with 12 bases lying between them. Germline loops: CDR1 MNHNY, CDR2 SVGAGI (reference sequence). In DNA form, the CDR3 reads TGTGCCAGCAGTTACGTAGGCTCGACTTATGGCTACACCTTC. Translating gives CASSYVGSTYGYTF.

The V call is TRBV9, the J call TRBJ2-2; TRBD2 matches at 8 bases. This CDR3 has 15 residues. CDR1 SGDLS and CDR2 YYNGEE come from the germline V gene. Trimming cost V 4 bases and J 6 bases; bases outside gene matches: 8. CDR3 DNA sequence: TGTGCCAGCAGCCAGACTAGCGCTTATTCCGGGGAGCTGTTTTTT. This encodes CASSQTSAYSGELFF.

This chain links TRBV9 with TRBJ2-5, with TRBD2 matching over 15 bases. J gave up 4 bases and V 2 bases, and 6 bases lay outside the gene matches. Germline V gene data show CDR1 as SGDLS and CDR2 as YYNGEE. CDR3 length: 17 amino acids. In DNA, the CDR3 is TGTGCCAGCAGCGTTGGGACGGGACTAGCGGGGGGAGAGACCCAGTACTTC. Translating it yields CASSVGTGLAGGETQYF.

The chain has TRBV3-1 (or the pseudogene TRBV3-2) and TRBJ2-2, with 9 bases that match TRBD1. This CDR3 contains 16 residues. The junction had 6 bases not matched to a gene; V was cut back by 2 bases and J by 5 bases. Germline assignment: CDR1 LGHDT and CDR2 YNNKEL (reference sequence). The CDR3 sequence is CASSQKTGGRTGELFF. The CDR3 DNA reads TGTGCCAGCAGCCAAAAAACAGGGGGCCGGACCGGGGAGCTGTTTTTT.

The genes are TRBV5-1 and TRBJ2-2; TRBD1 is a possible D gene (5 bases). Germline-derived CDR1 and CDR2 are SGHRS and YFSETQ. The CDR3 has 15 amino acids. Trimming stripped 2 bases from V and 2 bases from J, with 10 bases between. The chain's CDR3 is CASSFDSYNTGELFF. The CDR3 DNA reads as TGCGCCAGCAGCTTTGACAGCTACAACACCGGGGAGCTGTTTTTT.

The gene calls are TRBV28 and TRBJ1-2; TRBD1 might be the D (5 bases). With 2 bases removed from V and 4 bases from J, the gap between germline ends came to 14 bases. CDR3 size: 15 residues. CDR1 MDHEN and CDR2 SYDVKM come from the germline V gene. The CDR3 DNA is TGTGCCAGCAGTTTAAGGTGGGGCAGCCCCTATGGCTACACCTTC. This sequence encodes CASSLRWGSPYGYTF.

The J gene is TRBJ2-1, the V gene TRBV18, with D possibly being TRBD1 (6 bases). The CDR3 totals 14 residues. V was trimmed by 3 bases and J by 2 bases, leaving 8 bases between them. Germline V gene lookup returns CDR1 KGHSH and CDR2 LQKENI. CDR3 bases: TGTGCCAGCTCACCGACAGGCCCCTACAATGAGCAGTTCTTC. Amino acid sequence: CASSPTGPYNEQFF. Filled out from reference TRBV18 and TRBJ2-1, the complete variable domain reads NAGVMQNPRHLVRRRGQEARLRCSPMKGHSHVYWYRQLPEEGLKFMVYLQKENIIDESGMPKERFSAEFPKEGPSILRIQQVVRGDSAAYFCASSPTGPYNEQFFGPGTRLTVL.

This clone was counted between two and nine times. A much more abundant neighbour one base away suggests this may be a read error. The chain couples TRBV6-5 to TRBJ2-3; 7 positions match TRBD2. Germline values: CDR1 MNHEY, CDR2 SVGAGI. CDR3 size: 15 residues. V lost 0 bases, J lost 0 bases, and 0 bases stayed unmatched. CDR3 sequence (DNA): TGTGCCAGCAGTTACTCTAGCGGGAGCACAGATACGCAGTATTTT. It is translated as CASSYSSGSTDTQYF.

This clone was observed once. The gene calls are TRBV6-5 and TRBJ2-3; possible D gene TRBD1, 5 bases. This CDR3 is 15 amino acids long. Germline-derived CDR1 and CDR2 are MNHEY and SVGAGI. The V and J ends lost 6 bases and 3 bases respectively, with 16 bases between them. The CDR3, as DNA: TGTGCCAGCAGCCCCATGGGGCAGAGGACAGATACGCAGTATTTT. This gives the protein CASSPMGQRTDTQYF.

This clone was found a few times. The rearrangement uses TRBV7-2 and TRBJ1-1; no clear D gene. V lost 4 bases and J lost 3, with 15 bases in between. Germline V lookup: CDR1 SGHTA, CDR2 FQGNSA. This CDR3 has 15 amino acids. The CDR3: CASSSTGGDYTEAFF. CDR3 DNA: TGTGCCAGCAGCTCAACGGGCGGGGATTACACTGAAGCTTTCTTT.

The rearrangement links TRBV7-3 to TRBJ2-1; D remains ambiguous. Deletions cut 0 bases from V and 8 bases from J, with 8 bases between. The CDR3 runs to 13 residues. Per germline, CDR1 SGHTA and CDR2 FQGTGA. The CDR3 bases are TGTGCCAGCAGCTTAACCGTTACGGATGAGCAGTTCTTC. This codes for CASSLTVTDEQFF.

The V call is TRBV19, the J call TRBJ1-4; perhaps TRBD1 as D (5 bases). Trimming cost V 5 bases and J 5 bases, with 6 bases left between them. CDR1 LNHDA and CDR2 SQIVND come from the germline V gene (reference sequence). The CDR3 totals 12 residues. CDR3 residues: CASSGGNEKLFF. The CDR3 DNA is TGTGCCAGTAGTGGGGGGAATGAAAAACTGTTTTTT.

This sequence joins TRBV4-3 and TRBJ2-2; 11 bases map to TRBD2. Germline CDR1 and CDR2: LGHNA and YSLEER. The J segment lost 1 base and the V segment lost 4 bases, leaving 8 bases of the junction unmatched. The CDR3 extends over 18 amino acids. The CDR3 bases are TGCGCCAGCAGCCCGCGGACTAGCGGGTTCGAGAACACCGGGGAGCTGTTTTTT. Protein sequence: CASSPRTSGFENTGELFF.

About this clone: The junction departs from germline at one end; a sequencing error may be responsible. The chain couples TRBV29-1 to TRBJ2-3; a possible D gene is TRBD2 (5 bases). Per the germline V gene, CDR1 is SQVTM and CDR2 is ANQGSEA. The CDR3 covers 14 residues. CDR3 bases: TGCAGCGTTGACAGCGGATTTGGCACATATACGCAGTATTTT. It codes for CSVDSGFGTYTQYF.

This chain connects TRBV5-6 to TRBJ2-2; 9 nucleotides line up with TRBD2. Germline lookup yields CDR1 SGHDT and CDR2 YYEEEE. The CDR3 is 14 residues long. Trimming cost V 3 bases and J 4 bases; bases outside gene matches: 1. The CDR3 DNA reads as TGTGCCAGCAGCTATAGCGGGAGCACCGGGGAGCTGTTTTTT. It encodes CASSYSGSTGELFF.

V and J are TRBV24-1 and TRBJ2-3, with 8 bases that match TRBD1. Germline V gives CDR1 KGHDR, CDR2 SFDVKD. The J segment lost 4 bases and the V segment lost 5 bases, leaving 7 bases of the junction unmatched. The CDR3 runs 15 residues. CDR3 sequence: CATSGLTGAADTQYF. CDR3 in DNA: TGTGCCACCAGTGGCCTGACAGGGGCGGCAGATACGCAGTATTTT.

The chain uses TRBV6-5 and TRBJ1-1; a weak D match, TRBD1 (6 bases). The germline V gene has CDR1 MNHEY and CDR2 SVGAGI. This CDR3 spans 15 amino acids. Trimming took 2 bases from V and 5 from J, leaving 15 bases between them. The CDR3 protein is CASSYGYDRQTEAFF. The CDR3 DNA is TGTGCCAGCAGTTACGGATATGACAGGCAAACTGAAGCTTTCTTT.

The gene calls are TRBV20-1 and TRBJ2-7; D unresolved. The germline V gene has CDR1 DFQATT and CDR2 SNEGSKA (reference sequence). V was trimmed by 5 bases and J by 3 bases, leaving 5 bases between them. The CDR3 extends over 10 amino acids. CDR3 sequence (DNA): TGCAGTGCTGGCAGCTACGAGCAGTACTTC. This encodes CSAGSYEQYF.

The V and J genes are TRBV28 and TRBJ2-7, with TRBD1 matching 9 bases. CDR1 is MDHEN, CDR2 SYDVKM, per germline. Germline trimming cut 5 bases from V and 0 bases from J; bases unmatched to any gene: 5. There are 15 residues in the CDR3. The CDR3 DNA reads TGTGCCAGCAGTAAGGTGACAGGGGGCTCCTACGAGCAGTACTTC. Translation: CASSKVTGGSYEQYF.

The chain combines TRBV5-6 with TRBJ2-5, with D perhaps TRBD1 (5 bases). V shed 0 bases and J shed 5 bases, with 11 bases lying between them. The CDR3 is 14 amino acids. CDR1 is SGHDT and CDR2 is YYEEEE in the germline V gene. CDR3 residues: CASSLARQWETQYF. The CDR3 DNA is TGTGCCAGCAGCTTGGCCCGACAGTGGGAGACCCAGTACTTC. Using reference TRBV5-6 and TRBJ2-5 for the parts outside the CDR3, the full variable domain is DAGVTQSPTHLIKTRGQQVTLRCSPKSGHDTVSWYQQALGQGPQFIFQYYEEEERQRGNFPDRFSGHQFPNYSSELNVNALLLGDSALYLCASSLARQWETQYFGPGTRLLVL.

The sample holds one count of this clone. This chain joins TRBV24-1 and TRBJ2-3; 9 bases are a match to TRBD1. Per the germline V gene, CDR1 is KGHDR and CDR2 is SFDVKD. Trimming cost V 4 bases and J 2 bases; bases outside gene matches: 6. The CDR3 runs 16 residues. The CDR3 protein is CATSESGTGITDTQYF. CDR3 sequence (DNA): TGTGCCACCAGTGAATCCGGGACAGGGATCACAGATACGCAGTATTTT.

DNA of the CDR3: TGTGCCAGCAGCTTCCCCCTAGCGAATGAGCAGTTCTTC. This codes for CASSFPLANEQFF. This chain connects TRBV5-5 to TRBJ2-1; possible D gene TRBD2, 6 bases. V lost 2 bases, J lost 7 bases, and 10 bases lay in between. The CDR3 consists of 13 residues. Looked up from germline, CDR1 is SGHKS and CDR2 is YYEKEE (reference sequence).

This rearrangement joins TRBV7-9 to TRBJ1-2; 9 bases map to TRBD1. CDR1 SEHNR and CDR2 FQNEAQ come from the germline V gene (reference sequence). The CDR3 runs to 14 residues. V gave up 5 bases and J gave up 6 bases; unmatched junction bases: 7. CDR3 sequence reads: CASSARTGADGYTF. Here the CDR3 DNA reads TGTGCCAGCAGCGCGCGGACAGGGGCCGATGGCTACACCTTC. The full variable domain, in which reference TRBV7-9 and TRBJ1-2 provide the parts outside the CDR3, is DTGVSQNPRHKITKRGQNVTFRCDPISEHNRLYWYRQTLGQGPEFLTYFQNEAQLEKSRLLSDRFSAERPKGSFSTLEIQRTEQGDSAMYLCASSARTGADGYTFGSGTRLTVV.

The rearrangement uses TRBV6-5 and TRBJ2-7, with 7 bases that match TRBD1. The CDR3 runs to 13 residues. Germline CDR1 and CDR2: MNHEY and SVGAGI. The J segment lost 2 bases and the V segment lost 7 bases, leaving 5 bases of the junction unmatched. CDR3 nucleotide sequence: TGTGCCAGCATACAGGGGTCGGCCTACGAGCAGTACTTC. Protein sequence: CASIQGSAYEQYF.